One sample yielded the 2 T cell receptor beta chains listed below, sequenced in a study of T cell responses to AZD1222 COVID-19 vaccine. The method was immunoSEQ multiplex PCR; TCRdb's version includes in-frame clones alone and lacks a portion of them. The sample has around 140,000 clones, roughly 90% seen once. The specimen was peripheral blood, collected on day 0 of AZD1222 vaccination. These receptors were taken from an adult in good health.

The gene calls are TRBV14 and TRBJ2-1, with 7 nucleotides matching TRBD2. The CDR3 totals 16 residues. Germline V gene sequence: CDR1 SGHDN, CDR2 FVKESK. J lost 9 bases, V lost 2 bases, and 13 bases had no gene match. The CDR3 DNA is TGTGCCAGCAGCCAAAGACTAGCTCTGGGTTCTGGTGAGCAGTTCTTC. Translated, it gives CASSQRLALGSGEQFF.

V is TRBV30 and J is TRBJ1-2; D not certain. This CDR3 spans 10 amino acids. V shed 4 bases and J shed 6 bases, with 6 bases lying between them. CDR1 and CDR2 (germline): GTSNPN, SVGIG (reference sequence). The CDR3 DNA is TGTGCCTGGATGAAGAATGGCTACACCTTC. This translates into CAWMKNGYTF. Variable domain in full (rest from reference TRBV30 and TRBJ1-2): SQTIHQWPATLVQPVGSPLSLECTVEGTSNPNLYWYRQAAGRGLQLLFYSVGIGQISSEVPQNLSASRPQDRQFILSSKKLLLSDSGFYLCAWMKNGYTFGSGTRLTVV.